This T cell receptor beta chain was identified during a study of blood T cell repertoires in COVID-19. Across the whole study: Sites in the United States, Italy and Spain provided acute and convalescent COVID-19 samples. Nucleic acid was either cDNA or gDNA, and it came from T cells, B-cell-depleted T cells, or PBMCs.

The CDR3 covers 15 residues. Germline trimming cut 7 bases from V and 2 bases from J; bases unmatched to any gene: 10. The germline CDR1 and CDR2 sequences are SGHTA and FQGNSA. Everyone who took part was about 18 to 90 years old, and they came from about two dozen US areas. Researchers sorted participants into cohorts using their self-reported clinical history. Profiling relied on immunoSEQ multiplex PCR, and the TCRdb table lists in-frame clones only, not all of them. The sample carries fewer than 300,000 clones, approximately 90% recorded once. This TCR derives from a woman aged 40 to 50 with acute COVID-19. Source material: PBMCs or T cells enriched from blood (not recorded which). The chain uses TRBV7-2 and TRBJ2-7, with 8 nucleotides matching TRBD1. The CDR3 DNA is TGTGCCAGCAACTCGAGGACAGGGTCGGCCTACGAGCAGTACTTC. Amino acid sequence: CASNSRTGSAYEQYF.